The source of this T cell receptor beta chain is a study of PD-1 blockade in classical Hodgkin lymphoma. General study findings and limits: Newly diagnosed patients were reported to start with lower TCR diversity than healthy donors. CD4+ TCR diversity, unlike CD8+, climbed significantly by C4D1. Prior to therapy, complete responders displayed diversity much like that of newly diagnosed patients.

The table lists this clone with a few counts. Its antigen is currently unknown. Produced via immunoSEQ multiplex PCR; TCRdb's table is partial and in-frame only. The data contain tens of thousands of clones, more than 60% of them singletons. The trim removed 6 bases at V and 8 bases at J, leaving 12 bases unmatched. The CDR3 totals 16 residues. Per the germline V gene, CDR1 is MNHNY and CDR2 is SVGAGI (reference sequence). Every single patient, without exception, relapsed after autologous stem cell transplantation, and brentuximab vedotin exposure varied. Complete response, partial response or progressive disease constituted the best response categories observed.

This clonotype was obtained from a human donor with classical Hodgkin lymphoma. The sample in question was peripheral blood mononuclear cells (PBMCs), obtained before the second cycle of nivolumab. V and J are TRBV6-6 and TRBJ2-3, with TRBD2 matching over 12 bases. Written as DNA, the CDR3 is TGTGCCAGCAGCTCCGCGTCTAGCGGGGGGGCTAGTACGCAGTATTTT. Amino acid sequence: CASSSASSGGASTQYF.